This T cell receptor (beta chain) was retrieved from a study of CXCR3-negative and CXCR3-positive naive CD8 T cells. Study results and caveats: Similar TRBV-TRBJ usage characterized naive CXCR3-negative and CXCR3-positive cells; memory cells differed. CXCR3-positive naive cells carried more hydrophobic TRB CDR3s than CXCR3-negative naive cells did. Both naive subsets had comparably high diversity; memory CD8+ cells much lower.

As concerns this clonotype: As yet, its antigen is unknown.

The TRB libraries of cDNA were built by UMI-labeled 5' RACE. No DNA is given; TCRdb re-called the 5' RACE reads and lists each CDR3 protein once. This repertoire includes tens of thousands of distinct CDR3 sequences. The CDR3 sequence is 15 residues long. Those CD8+ T cells considered naive were CD45RO-CCR7+CD27+CD95-. The chain is built from TRBV12-3 or TRBV12-4 and TRBJ2-7. This TCR was recovered from a human donor in good health. Some clones in this sample may be carry-over from other donors' samples. Sequenced material: naive CXCR3+ CD8+ T cells from blood. Subset in this sample: CD45RO-CCR7+CD27+CD95- naive CD8+ T cells expressing CXCR3 (TNR3+). Here the CDR3 reads CASSLESDPNYEQYF.